The 10 T cell receptor beta chains below were found in one sample sequenced in a study of cytomegalovirus exposure and HLA in healthy donors. Primers for the PCR totalled 60 Vbeta and 13 Jbeta. TCRdb's table, derived via immunoSEQ multiplex PCR, lists solely in-frame clones and lacks some. The sample yields about 220,000 clones, over 60% seen once. The sample consisted of PBMCs. These receptors were obtained from a man aged 18-30 years in good health and CMV-seronegative.

J is TRBJ2-1 and V is TRBV19; TRBD2 is a possible D gene (6 bases). The V gene lost 3 bases and the J gene lost 3 bases, with 12 bases spanning the gap. This CDR3 region has 15 residues. Looked up from germline, CDR1 is LNHDA and CDR2 is SQIVND (reference sequence). CDR3 DNA sequence: TGTGCCAGTAGTATTCCGGGAGTAGTCTACAATGAGCAGTTCTTC. Amino acids: CASSIPGVVYNEQFF.

The rearrangement links TRBV18 to TRBJ2-2; the match to TRBD1 covers 8 bases. After removal of 5 bases from V and 5 bases from J, the junction contained 4 bases not matched to a gene. CDR1 and CDR2 (germline): KGHSH, LQKENI. This CDR3 contains 14 residues. The CDR3 here is CASSSRQGTGELFF. Here the CDR3 DNA reads TGTGCCAGCTCATCGCGACAGGGGACCGGGGAGCTGTTTTTT.

This clone was seen only once. V and J are TRBV18 and TRBJ2-7; TRBD2 matches at 13 bases. Unmatched junction bases numbered 12, after V lost 4 bases and J lost 3 bases. This CDR3 spans 18 amino acids. Germline V gives CDR1 KGHSH, CDR2 LQKENI. In DNA form, the CDR3 reads TGTGCCAGCTCACAGGGACTAGCGGGACCCAAATTTTACTACGAGCAGTACTTC. It encodes CASSQGLAGPKFYYEQYF.

This clone has only a few counts. The chain uses TRBV28 and TRBJ2-4; 12 bases align to TRBD1. The CDR3 has 16 residues. Germline V CDR1 and CDR2: MDHEN, SYDVKM. The ends lost 2 bases at V and 6 bases at J; junction bases unmatched: 5. The CDR3, as DNA: TGTGCCAGCAGTTTAGTGGGACAGGGGGCGAGAAACATTCAGTACTTC. Residues: CASSLVGQGARNIQYF.

The chain is built from TRBV4-1 and TRBJ1-1; D is unclear. The V end lost 0 bases, the J end lost 4 bases, and 15 bases lay between the germline ends. The germline gives CDR1 MGHRA, CDR2 YSYEKL. This CDR3 is built from 16 residues. CDR3 in amino acids: CASSQDDGVRGTEAFF. In DNA, the CDR3 is TGCGCCAGCAGCCAAGATGATGGGGTCCGGGGCACTGAAGCTTTCTTT.

The CDR3 protein is CASSFTGGQGGTEAFF. CDR3 nucleotides: TGTGCCAGCAGTTTCACAGGCGGACAGGGTGGTACTGAAGCTTTCTTT. This chain uses TRBV28 with TRBJ1-1; 8 positions agree with TRBD1. The CDR3 is made up of 16 amino acids. V gave up 3 bases and J gave up 5 bases; unmatched junction bases: 11. Germline CDR1 reads MDHEN; CDR2 reads SYDVKM.

V and J are TRBV5-6 and TRBJ2-3, with D uncertain. V lost 4 bases to trimming and J lost 9 bases, with 15 bases between them. The germline CDR1 and CDR2 sequences are SGHDT and YYEEEE. The CDR3 runs 13 residues. CDR3 loop: CASSPGRDTTQYF. CDR3 coding DNA: TGTGCCAGCAGCCCCGGTAGAGACACAACGCAGTATTTT.

This chain links TRBV29-1 with TRBJ2-5, with D hard to call. This CDR3 contains 13 residues. Trimming left V 4 bases short and J 1 base short, with 10 bases between. Germline V gene data show CDR1 as SQVTM and CDR2 as ANQGSEA. The chain's CDR3 is CSVGGSLQETQYF. CDR3 coding DNA: TGCAGCGTTGGCGGTAGCCTCCAAGAGACCCAGTACTTC.

As for this clone: The junction departs from the called germline gene at one end, perhaps through a read error. CDR3 coding DNA: TGTGCCAGCAGTGGGACAGGGACCTACGAGCGGTACTTC. Protein product: CASSGTGTYERYF. This chain links TRBV2 with TRBJ2-7; TRBD1 agrees at 8 bases. Germline loops: CDR1 SNHLY, CDR2 FYNNEI. The CDR3 extends over 13 amino acids. The full variable domain, its missing parts supplied by reference TRBV2 and TRBJ2-7, is EPEVTQTPSHQVTQMGQEVILRCVPISNHLYFYWYRQILGQKVEFLVSFYNNEISEKSEIFDDQFSVERPDGSNFTLKIRSTKLEDSAMYFCASSGTGTYERYFGPGTRLTVT.

J is TRBJ2-7 and V is TRBV23-1, with 7 nucleotides matching TRBD2. TRBV23-1 carries the ORF label, with uncertain function. The CDR3 loop spans 15 amino acids. The V segment lost 0 bases and the J segment 5 bases; nucleotides outside the gene matches: 7. CDR3 nucleotides: TGCGCCAGCAGTCAATCGGCCGGGGGGACCCACGAGCAGTACTTC. Residues: CASSQSAGGTHEQYF.